This T cell receptor (beta chain) is drawn from a study of T cells in Graves' hyperthyroidism and ophthalmopathy. Amplification of TCR beta CDR3 regions used RNA as the template. The TCR CDR3 was amplified in a first-round RT-PCR using the HTBI primer set. From the multiplex PCR reads, TCRdb called clonotypes with MiXCR, one entry per CDR3 protein. The sample carries 400,000 to 600,000 distinct CDR3 sequences, about 16% recorded once. This clonotype was observed a few times. Trimming took 4 bases from V and 4 from J; bases not matched to a gene: 4. Germline lookup yields CDR1 LGHDT and CDR2 YNNKEL (reference sequence). CDR3 length: 14 residues.

The chain recombines TRBV3-1 with TRBJ2-3; the match to TRBD1 covers 8 bases. Sequenced: blood. This clonotype was obtained from a woman in her 30s with Graves' ophthalmopathy. The CDR3 coding sequence is TGTGCCAGCAGCCTCCGACAGGGGCCAGATACGCAGTATTTT. Translation: CASSLRQGPDTQYF.